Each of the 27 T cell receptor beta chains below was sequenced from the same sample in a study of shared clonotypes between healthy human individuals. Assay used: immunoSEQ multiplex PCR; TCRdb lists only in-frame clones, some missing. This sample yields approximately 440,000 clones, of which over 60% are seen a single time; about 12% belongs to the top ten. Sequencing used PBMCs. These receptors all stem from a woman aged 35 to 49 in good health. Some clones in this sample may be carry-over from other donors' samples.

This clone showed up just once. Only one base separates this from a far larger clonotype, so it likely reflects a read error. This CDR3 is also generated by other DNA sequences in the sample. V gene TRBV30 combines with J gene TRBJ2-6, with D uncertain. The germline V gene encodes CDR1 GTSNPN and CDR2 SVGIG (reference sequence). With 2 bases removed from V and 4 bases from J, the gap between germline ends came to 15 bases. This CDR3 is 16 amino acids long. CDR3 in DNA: TGTGCCTGGAGTCGCATCGGGTCCGTAGGGGCCAACGTCCTGACTTTC. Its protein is CAWSRIGSVGANVLTF.

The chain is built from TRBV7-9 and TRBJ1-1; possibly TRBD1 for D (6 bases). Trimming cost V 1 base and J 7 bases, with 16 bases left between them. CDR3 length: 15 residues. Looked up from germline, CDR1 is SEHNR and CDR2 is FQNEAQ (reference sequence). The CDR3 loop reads CASSLGRGGGIEAFF. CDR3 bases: TGTGCCAGCAGCTTAGGGCGGGGAGGGGGAATTGAAGCTTTCTTT.

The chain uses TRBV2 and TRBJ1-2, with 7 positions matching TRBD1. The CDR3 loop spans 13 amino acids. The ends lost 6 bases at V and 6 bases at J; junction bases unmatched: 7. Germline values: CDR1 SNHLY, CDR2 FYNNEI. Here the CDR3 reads CASSIQGMDGYTF. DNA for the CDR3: TGTGCCAGCAGCATACAGGGGATGGATGGCTACACCTTC.

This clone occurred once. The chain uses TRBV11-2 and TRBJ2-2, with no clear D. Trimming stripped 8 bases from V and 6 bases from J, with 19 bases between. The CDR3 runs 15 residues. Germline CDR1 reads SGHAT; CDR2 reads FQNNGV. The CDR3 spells CASSRATPGPGELFF. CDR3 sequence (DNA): TGTGCCAGCTCACGGGCGACTCCGGGCCCCGGGGAGCTGTTTTTT.

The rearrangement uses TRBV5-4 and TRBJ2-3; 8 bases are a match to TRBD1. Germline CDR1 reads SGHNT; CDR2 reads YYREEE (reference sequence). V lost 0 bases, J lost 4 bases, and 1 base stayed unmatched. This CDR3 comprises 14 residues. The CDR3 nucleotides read TGTGCCAGCAGCTTGGGACAGGGGTCAGATACGCAGTATTTT. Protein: CASSLGQGSDTQYF.

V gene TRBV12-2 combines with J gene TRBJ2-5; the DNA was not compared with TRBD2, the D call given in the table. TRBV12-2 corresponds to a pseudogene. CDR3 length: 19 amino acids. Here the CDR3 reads CARTMVGASGTLYQETQYF. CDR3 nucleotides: TGTGCTCGAACTATGGTAGGCGCTAGCGGGACTTTGTACCAAGAGACCCAGTACTTC.

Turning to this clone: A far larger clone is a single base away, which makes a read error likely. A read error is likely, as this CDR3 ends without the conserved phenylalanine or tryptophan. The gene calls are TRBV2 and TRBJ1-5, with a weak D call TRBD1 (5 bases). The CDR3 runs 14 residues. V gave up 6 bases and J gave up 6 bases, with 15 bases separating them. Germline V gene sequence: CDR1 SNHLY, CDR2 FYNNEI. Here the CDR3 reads CASSPGGEAQPQHL. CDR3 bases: TGTGCCAGCAGCCCGGGGGGGGAGGCTCAGCCCCAGCATCTT.

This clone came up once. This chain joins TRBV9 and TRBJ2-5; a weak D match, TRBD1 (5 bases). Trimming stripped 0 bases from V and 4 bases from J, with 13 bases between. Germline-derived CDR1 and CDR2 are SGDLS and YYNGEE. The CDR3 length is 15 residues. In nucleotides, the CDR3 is TGTGCCAGCAGCGTAGACTCAGGGTACCCAGAGACCCAGTACTTC. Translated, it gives CASSVDSGYPETQYF. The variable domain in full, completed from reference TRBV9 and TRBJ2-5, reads DSGVTQTPKHLITATGQRVTLRCSPRSGDLSVYWYQQSLDQGLQFLIQYYNGEERAKGNILERFSAQQFPDLHSELNLSSLELGDSALYFCASSVDSGYPETQYFGPGTRLLVL.

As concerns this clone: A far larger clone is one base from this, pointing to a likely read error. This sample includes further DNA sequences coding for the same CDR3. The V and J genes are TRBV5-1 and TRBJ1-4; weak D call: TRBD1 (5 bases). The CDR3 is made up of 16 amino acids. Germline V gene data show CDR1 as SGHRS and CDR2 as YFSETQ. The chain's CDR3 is CASSLGAQGGNEKLFF. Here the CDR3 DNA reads TGCGCTAGCAGCTTGGGAGCCCAGGGAGGTAATGAAAAACTGTTTTTT. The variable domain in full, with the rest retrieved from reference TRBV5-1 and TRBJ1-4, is KAGVTQTPRYLIKTRGQQVTLSCSPISGHRSVSWYQQTPGQGLQFLFEYFSETQRNKGNFPGRFSGRQFSNSRSEMNVSTLELGDSALYLCASSLGAQGGNEKLFFGSGTQLSVL.

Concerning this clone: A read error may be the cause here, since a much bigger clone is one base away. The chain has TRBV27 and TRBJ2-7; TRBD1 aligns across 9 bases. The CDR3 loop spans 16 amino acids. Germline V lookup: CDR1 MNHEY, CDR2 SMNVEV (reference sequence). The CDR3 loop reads CASSPGTGRAKYGQYF. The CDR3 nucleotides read TGTGCCAGCAGTCCAGGGACAGGGCGAGCTAAGTACGGGCAGTACTTC.

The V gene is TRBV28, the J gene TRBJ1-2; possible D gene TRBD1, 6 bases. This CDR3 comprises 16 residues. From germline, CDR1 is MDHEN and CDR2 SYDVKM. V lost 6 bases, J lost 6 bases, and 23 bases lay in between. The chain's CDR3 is CASRSGWGPRANGYTF. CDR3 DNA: TGTGCCAGCAGATCGGGGTGGGGGCCTCGGGCAAATGGCTACACCTTC.

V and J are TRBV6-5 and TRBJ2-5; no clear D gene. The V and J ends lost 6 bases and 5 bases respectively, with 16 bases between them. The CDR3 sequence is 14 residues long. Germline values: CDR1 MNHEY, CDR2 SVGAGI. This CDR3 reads CASSRRVPEETQYF. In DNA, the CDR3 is TGTGCCAGCAGCCGCCGTGTCCCTGAGGAGACCCAGTACTTC.

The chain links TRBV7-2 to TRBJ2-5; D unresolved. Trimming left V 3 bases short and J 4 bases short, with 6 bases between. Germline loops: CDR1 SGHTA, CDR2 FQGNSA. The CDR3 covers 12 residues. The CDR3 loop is CASSFWRETQYF. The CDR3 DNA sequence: TGTGCCAGCAGCTTTTGGCGAGAGACCCAGTACTTC.

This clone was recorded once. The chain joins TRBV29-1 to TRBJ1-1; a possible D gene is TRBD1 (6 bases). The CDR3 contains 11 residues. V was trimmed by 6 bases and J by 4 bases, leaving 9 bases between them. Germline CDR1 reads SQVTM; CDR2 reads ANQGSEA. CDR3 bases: TGCAGCGTCGGACAGAGCACTGAAGCTTTCTTT. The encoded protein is CSVGQSTEAFF.

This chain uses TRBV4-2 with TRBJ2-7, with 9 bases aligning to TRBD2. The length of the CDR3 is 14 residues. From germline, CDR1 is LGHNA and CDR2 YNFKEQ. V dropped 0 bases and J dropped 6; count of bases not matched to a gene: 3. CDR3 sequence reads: CASSQDLAGREQYF. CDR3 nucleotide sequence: TGTGCCAGCAGCCAAGACCTAGCGGGACGCGAGCAGTACTTC.

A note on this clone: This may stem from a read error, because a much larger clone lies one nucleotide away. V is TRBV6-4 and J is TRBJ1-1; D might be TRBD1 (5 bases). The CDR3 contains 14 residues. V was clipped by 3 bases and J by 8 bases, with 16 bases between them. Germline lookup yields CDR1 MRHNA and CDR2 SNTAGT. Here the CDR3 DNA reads TGTGCCAGCAGTGAAGGGGAGGAGACAGCGGAAGCTTTCTTT. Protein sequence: CASSEGEETAEAFF.

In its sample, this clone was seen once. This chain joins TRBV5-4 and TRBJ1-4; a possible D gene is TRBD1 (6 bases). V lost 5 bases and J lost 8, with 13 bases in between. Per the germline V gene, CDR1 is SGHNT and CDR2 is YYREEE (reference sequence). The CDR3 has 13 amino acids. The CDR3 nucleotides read TGTGCCAGCAGTGTGGACAGTAGGGAAAAACTGTTTTTT. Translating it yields CASSVDSREKLFF.

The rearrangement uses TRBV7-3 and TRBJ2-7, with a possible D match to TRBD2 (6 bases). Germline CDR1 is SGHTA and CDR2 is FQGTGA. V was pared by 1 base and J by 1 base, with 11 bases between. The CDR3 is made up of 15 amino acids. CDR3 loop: CASSLMPGTSYEQYF. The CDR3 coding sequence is TGTGCCAGCAGCTTAATGCCAGGGACTTCCTACGAGCAGTACTTC.

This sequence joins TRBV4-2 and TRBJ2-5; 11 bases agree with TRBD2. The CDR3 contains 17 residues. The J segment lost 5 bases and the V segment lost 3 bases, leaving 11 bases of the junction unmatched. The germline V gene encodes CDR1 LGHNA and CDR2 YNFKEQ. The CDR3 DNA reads TGTGCCAGCAGCCAGGAACTACTAGCGGGAGCCGGGGAGACCCAGTACTTC. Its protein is CASSQELLAGAGETQYF.

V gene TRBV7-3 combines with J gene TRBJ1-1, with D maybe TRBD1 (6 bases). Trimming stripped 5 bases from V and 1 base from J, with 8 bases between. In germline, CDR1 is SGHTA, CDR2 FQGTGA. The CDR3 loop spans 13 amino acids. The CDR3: CASSQGPNTEAFF. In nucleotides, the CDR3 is TGTGCCAGCAGCCAGGGGCCGAACACTGAAGCTTTCTTT.

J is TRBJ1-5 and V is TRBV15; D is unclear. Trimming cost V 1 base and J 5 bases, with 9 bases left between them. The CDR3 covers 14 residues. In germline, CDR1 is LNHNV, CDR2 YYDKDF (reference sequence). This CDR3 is CATSRGGADQPQHF. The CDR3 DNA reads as TGTGCCACCAGCAGAGGGGGAGCGGATCAGCCCCAGCATTTT.

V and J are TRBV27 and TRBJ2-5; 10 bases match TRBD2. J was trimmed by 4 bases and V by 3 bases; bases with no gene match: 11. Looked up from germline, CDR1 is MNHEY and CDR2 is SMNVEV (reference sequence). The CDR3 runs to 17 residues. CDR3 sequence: CASSFHGRSGRVETQYF. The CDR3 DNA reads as TGTGCCAGCAGTTTCCATGGTCGGAGCGGGAGGGTAGAGACCCAGTACTTC.

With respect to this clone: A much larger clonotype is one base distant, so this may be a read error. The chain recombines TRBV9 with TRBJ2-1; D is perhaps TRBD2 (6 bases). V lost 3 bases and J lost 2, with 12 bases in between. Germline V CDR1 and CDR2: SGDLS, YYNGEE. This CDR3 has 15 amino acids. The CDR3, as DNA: TGTGCCAGCAGCGGACCTAGCGAGACCTACAATGAGCAGTTCTTC. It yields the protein CASSGPSETYNEQFF. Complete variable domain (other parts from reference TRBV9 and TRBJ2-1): DSGVTQTPKHLITATGQRVTLRCSPRSGDLSVYWYQQSLDQGLQFLIQYYNGEERAKGNILERFSAQQFPDLHSELNLSSLELGDSALYFCASSGPSETYNEQFFGPGTRLTVL.

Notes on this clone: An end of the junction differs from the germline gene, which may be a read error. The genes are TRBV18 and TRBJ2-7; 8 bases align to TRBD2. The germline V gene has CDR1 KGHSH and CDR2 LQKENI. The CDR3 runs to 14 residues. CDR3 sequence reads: CASSPGGRSSEQYF. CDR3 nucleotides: TGTGCCAGCTCACCGGGCGGGAGGTCCTCCGAGCAGTACTTC.

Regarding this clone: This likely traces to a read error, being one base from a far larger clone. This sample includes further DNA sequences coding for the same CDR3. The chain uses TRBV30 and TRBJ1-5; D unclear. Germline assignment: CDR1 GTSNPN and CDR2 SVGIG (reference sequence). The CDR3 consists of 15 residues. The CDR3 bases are TGCGCCTGGAGTGTACCCATATCAGGCAATCAGCCCCAGCATTTT. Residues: CAWSVPISGNQPQHF.

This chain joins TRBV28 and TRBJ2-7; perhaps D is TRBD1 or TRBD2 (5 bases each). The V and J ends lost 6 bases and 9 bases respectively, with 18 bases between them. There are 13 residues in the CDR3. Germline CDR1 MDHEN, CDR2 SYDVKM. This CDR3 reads CASSDGTQSRQYF. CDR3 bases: TGTGCCAGCAGCGACGGGACCCAGTCTAGGCAGTACTTC. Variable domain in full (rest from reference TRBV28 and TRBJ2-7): DVKVTQSSRYLVKRTGEKVFLECVQDMDHENMFWYRQDPGLGLRLIYFSYDVKMKEKGDIPEGYSVSREKKERFSLILESASTNQTSMYLCASSDGTQSRQYFGPGTRLTVT.

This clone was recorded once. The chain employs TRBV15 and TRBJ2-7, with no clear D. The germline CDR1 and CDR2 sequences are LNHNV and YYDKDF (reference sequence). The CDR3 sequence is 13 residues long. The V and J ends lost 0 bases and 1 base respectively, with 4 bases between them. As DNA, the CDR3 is TGTGCCACCAGCAGAGATGGGTCCTACGAGCAGTACTTC. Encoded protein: CATSRDGSYEQYF.